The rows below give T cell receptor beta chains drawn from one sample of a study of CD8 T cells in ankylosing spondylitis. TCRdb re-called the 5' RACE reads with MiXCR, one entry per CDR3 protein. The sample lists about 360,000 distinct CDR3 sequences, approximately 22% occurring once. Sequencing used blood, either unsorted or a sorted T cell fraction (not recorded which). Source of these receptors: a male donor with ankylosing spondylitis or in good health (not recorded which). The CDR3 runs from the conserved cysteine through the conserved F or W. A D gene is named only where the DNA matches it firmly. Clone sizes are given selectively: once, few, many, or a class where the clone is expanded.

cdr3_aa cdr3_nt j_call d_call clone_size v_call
CSARTRSSYEQYF TGCAGTGCGCGGACAAGGAGCTCCTACGAGCAGTACTTC TRBJ2-7 - few TRBV20-1
CASSPKGGVEAFF TGTGCCAGCAGCCCGAAAGGCGGTGTTGAAGCTTTCTTT TRBJ1-1 - few TRBV3-1
CSARGLWANLWNEQFF TGCAGTGCTAGAGGGCTTTGGGCAAACCTGTGGAATGAGCAGTTCTTC TRBJ2-1 - - TRBV20-1
CASSTGQGGGLAKNIQYF TGCGCCAGCAGCACGGGACAGGGGGGGGGTCTAGCCAAAAACATTCAGTACTTC TRBJ2-4 TRBD1 few TRBV5-1
CASSDIADNTGELFF TGTGCCAGCAGCGACATAGCGGACAACACCGGGGAGCTGTTTTTT TRBJ2-2 - - TRBV7-3
CASSLVQGAGTEAFF TGTGCCAGCAGCTTAGTGCAGGGGGCAGGAACTGAAGCTTTCTTT TRBJ1-1 TRBD1 few TRBV7-9
CSARNIEFSYNEQFF TGCAGTGCTAGAAATATTGAGTTCTCCTACAATGAGCAGTTCTTC TRBJ2-1 - few TRBV20-1
CASSFVHEQYF TGTGCCAGCAGCTTTGTCCACGAGCAGTACTTC TRBJ2-7 - - TRBV11-2
CASSPVTSGAGNEQFF TGTGCCAGCAGCCCTGTGACTAGCGGGGCGGGCAATGAGCAGTTCTTC TRBJ2-1 TRBD2 few TRBV7-3
CASSSRGEETQYF TGTGCCAGCAGCTCCAGGGGTGAAGAGACCCAGTACTTC TRBJ2-5 - few TRBV5-4